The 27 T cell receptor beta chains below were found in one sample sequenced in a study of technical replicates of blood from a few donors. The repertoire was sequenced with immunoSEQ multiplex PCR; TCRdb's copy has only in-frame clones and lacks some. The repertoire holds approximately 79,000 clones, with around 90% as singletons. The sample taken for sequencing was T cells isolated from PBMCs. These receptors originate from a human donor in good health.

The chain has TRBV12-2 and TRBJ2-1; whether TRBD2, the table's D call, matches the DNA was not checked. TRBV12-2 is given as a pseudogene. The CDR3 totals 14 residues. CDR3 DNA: TGTGCAAGTCGCCCCGAGCGGGAGCGGAATGAGCAGTTCTTC. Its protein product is CASRPERERNEQFF.

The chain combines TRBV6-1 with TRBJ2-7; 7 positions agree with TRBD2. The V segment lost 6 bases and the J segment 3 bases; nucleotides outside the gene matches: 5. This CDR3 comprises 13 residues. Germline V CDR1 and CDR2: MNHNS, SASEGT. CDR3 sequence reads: CASRDSGLYEQYF. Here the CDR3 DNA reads TGTGCCAGCAGGGATAGCGGGCTCTACGAGCAGTACTTC.

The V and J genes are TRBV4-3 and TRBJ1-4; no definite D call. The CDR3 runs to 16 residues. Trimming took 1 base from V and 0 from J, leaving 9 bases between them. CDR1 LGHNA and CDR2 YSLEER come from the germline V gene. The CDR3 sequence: CASSQGATATNEKLFF. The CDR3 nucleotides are TGCGCCAGCAGCCAAGGGGCGACGGCAACTAATGAAAAACTGTTTTTT.

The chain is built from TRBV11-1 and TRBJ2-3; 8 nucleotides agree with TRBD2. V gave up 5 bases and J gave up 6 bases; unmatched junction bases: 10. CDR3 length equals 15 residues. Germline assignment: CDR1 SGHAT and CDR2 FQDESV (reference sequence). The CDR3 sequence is CASSREGGSADTQYF. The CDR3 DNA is TGTGCCAGCAGCCGGGAGGGCGGGAGTGCTGATACGCAGTATTTT.

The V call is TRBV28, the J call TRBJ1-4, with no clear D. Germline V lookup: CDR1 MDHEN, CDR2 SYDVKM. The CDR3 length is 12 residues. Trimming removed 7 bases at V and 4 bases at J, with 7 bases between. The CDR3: CASILLNEKLFF. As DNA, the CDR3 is TGTGCCAGCATTCTCCTTAATGAAAAACTGTTTTTT.

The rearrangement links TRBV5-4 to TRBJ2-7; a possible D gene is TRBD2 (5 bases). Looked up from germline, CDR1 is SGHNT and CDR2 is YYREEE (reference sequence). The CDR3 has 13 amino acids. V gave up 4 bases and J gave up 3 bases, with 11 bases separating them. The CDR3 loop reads CASSAGFGYEQYF. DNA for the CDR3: TGTGCCAGCAGCGCGGGCTTCGGCTACGAGCAGTACTTC. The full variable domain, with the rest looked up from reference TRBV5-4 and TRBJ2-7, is ETGVTQSPTHLIKTRGQQVTLRCSSQSGHNTVSWYQQALGQGPQFIFQYYREEENGRGNFPPRFSGLQFPNYSSELNVNALELDDSALYLCASSAGFGYEQYFGPGTRLTVT.

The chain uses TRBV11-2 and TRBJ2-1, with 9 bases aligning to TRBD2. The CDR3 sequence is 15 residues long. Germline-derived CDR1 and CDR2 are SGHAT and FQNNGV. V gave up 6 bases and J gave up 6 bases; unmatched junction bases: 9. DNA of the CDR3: TGTGCCAGCAGTCGCCCGGGCGGGGGGGCCAATGAGCAGTTCTTC. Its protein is CASSRPGGGANEQFF. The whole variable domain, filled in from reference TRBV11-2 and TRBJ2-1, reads EAGVAQSPRYKIIEKRQSVAFWCNPISGHATLYWYQQILGQGPKLLIQFQNNGVVDDSQLPKDRFSAERLKGVDSTLKIQPAKLEDSAVYLCASSRPGGGANEQFFGPGTRLTVL.

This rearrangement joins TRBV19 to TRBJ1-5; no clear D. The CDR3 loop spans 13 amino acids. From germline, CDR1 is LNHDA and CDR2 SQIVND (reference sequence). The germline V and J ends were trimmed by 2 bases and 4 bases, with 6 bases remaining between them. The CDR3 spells CASSISGNQPQHF. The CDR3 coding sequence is TGTGCCAGTAGTATATCCGGTAATCAGCCCCAGCATTTT.

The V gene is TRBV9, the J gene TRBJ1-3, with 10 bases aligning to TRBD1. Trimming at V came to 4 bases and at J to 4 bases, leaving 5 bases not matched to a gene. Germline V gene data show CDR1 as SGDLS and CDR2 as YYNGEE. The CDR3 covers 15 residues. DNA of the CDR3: TGTGCCAGCAGCCAGGGACAGGGGAACGGAAACACCATATATTTT. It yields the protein CASSQGQGNGNTIYF.

As DNA, the CDR3 is TGTGCCAGCAGCTTAGCGGGAAACAACGAGCAGTACTTC. Amino acid sequence: CASSLAGNNEQYF. The chain is built from TRBV9 and TRBJ2-7, with 8 bases fitting TRBD2. This CDR3 spans 13 amino acids. CDR1 and CDR2 from the germline V gene are SGDLS and YYNGEE. V was clipped by 4 bases and J by 5 bases; unmatched bases: 5.

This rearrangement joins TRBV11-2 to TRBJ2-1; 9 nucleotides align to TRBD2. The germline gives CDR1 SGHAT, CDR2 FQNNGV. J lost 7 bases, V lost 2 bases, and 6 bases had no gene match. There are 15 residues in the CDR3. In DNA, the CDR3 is TGTGCCAGCAGCTTACTTAGCGGGAGTAGGAATGAGCAGTTCTTC. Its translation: CASSLLSGSRNEQFF.

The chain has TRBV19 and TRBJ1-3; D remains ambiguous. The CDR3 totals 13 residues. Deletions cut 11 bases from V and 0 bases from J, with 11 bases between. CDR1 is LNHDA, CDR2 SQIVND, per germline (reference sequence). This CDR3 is CASKGVSGNTIYF. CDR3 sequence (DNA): TGTGCCTCCAAAGGAGTCTCTGGAAACACCATATATTTT.

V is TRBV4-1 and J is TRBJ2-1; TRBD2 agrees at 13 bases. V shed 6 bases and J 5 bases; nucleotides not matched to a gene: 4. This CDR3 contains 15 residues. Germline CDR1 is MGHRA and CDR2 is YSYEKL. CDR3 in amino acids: CASSYGLAGDNEQFF. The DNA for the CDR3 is TGCGCCAGCAGTTACGGACTAGCGGGAGACAATGAGCAGTTCTTC.

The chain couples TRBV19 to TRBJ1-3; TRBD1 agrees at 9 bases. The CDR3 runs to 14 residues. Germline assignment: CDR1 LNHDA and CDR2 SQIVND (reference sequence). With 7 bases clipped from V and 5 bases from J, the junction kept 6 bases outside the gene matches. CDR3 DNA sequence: TGTGCCAGTATTCCAGGACAGGGGAGAAACACCATATATTTT. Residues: CASIPGQGRNTIYF.

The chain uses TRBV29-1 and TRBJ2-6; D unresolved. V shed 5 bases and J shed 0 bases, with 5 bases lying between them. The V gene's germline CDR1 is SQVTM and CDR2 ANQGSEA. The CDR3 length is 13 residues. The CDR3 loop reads CSVYVSGANVLTF. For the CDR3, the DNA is TGCAGCGTTTATGTCTCTGGGGCCAACGTCCTGACTTTC.

CDR3 residues: CAIARGTTYEQYF. The CDR3 DNA follows: TGTGCCATCGCTAGGGGCACTACCTACGAGCAGTACTTC. This rearrangement joins TRBV10-3 to TRBJ2-7; tentative D call: TRBD1 (5 bases). Germline values: CDR1 ENHRY, CDR2 SYGVKD. CDR3 length equals 13 residues. V lost 8 bases, J lost 2 bases, and 13 bases lay in between.

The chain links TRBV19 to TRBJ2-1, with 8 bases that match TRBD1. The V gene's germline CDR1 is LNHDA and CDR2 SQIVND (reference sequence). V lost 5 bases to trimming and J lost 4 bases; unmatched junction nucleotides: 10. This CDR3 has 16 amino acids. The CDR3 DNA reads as TGTGCCAGTAGTTTTGGGCAGGGGGCGTATTACAATGAGCAGTTCTTC. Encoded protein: CASSFGQGAYYNEQFF.

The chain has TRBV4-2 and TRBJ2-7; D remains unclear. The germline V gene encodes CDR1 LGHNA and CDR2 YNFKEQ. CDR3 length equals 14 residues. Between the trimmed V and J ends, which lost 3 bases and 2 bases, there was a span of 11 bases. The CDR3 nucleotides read TGTGCCAGCAGCCAGTTGTCCGGAGCCTACGAGCAGTACTTC. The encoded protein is CASSQLSGAYEQYF.

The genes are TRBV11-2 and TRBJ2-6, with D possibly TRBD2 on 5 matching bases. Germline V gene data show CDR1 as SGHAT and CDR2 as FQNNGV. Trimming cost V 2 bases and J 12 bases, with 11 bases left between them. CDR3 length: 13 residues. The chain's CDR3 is CASSLLVEGVLTF. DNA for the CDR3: TGTGCCAGCAGCTTACTAGTAGAGGGCGTCCTGACTTTC.

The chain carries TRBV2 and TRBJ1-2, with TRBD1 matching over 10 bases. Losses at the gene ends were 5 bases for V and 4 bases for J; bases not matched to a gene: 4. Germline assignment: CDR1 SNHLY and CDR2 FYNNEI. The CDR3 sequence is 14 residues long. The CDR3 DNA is TGTGCCAGCAGTTCCGGGACAGGGGCCTATGGCTACACCTTC. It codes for CASSSGTGAYGYTF.

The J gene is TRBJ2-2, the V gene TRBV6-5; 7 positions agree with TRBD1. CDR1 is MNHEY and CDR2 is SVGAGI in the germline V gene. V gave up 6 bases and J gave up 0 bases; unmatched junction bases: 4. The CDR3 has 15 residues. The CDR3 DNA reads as TGTGCCAGCAGCCCGGACAGGTCGAACACCGGGGAGCTGTTTTTT. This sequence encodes CASSPDRSNTGELFF.

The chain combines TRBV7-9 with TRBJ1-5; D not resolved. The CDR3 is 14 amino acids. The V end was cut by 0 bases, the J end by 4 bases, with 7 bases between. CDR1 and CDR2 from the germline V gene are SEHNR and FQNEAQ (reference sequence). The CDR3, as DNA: TGTGCCAGCAGCTTAGCGGGAGGGAATCAGCCCCAGCATTTT. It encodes CASSLAGGNQPQHF.

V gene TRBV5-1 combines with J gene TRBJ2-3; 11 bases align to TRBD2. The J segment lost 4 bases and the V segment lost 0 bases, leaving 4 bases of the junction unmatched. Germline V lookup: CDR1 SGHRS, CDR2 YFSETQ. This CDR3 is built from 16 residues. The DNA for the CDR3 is TGCGCCAGCAGCTTGGCCACTAGCGGGAGCTCAGATACGCAGTATTTT. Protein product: CASSLATSGSSDTQYF.

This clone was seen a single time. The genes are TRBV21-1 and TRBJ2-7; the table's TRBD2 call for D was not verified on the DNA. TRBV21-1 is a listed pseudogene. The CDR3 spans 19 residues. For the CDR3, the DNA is TGTGCCAGCAGCAAAGAAGTCGACGGGATGGATTTCACGTCCTACGAGCAGTACTTC. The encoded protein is CASSKEVDGMDFTSYEQYF.

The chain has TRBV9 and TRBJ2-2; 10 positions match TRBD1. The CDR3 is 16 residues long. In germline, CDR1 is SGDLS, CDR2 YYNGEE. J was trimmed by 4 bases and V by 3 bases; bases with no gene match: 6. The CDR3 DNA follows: TGTGCCAGCAGCGCCCGACAGGGGGCGATCACCGGGGAGCTGTTTTTT. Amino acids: CASSARQGAITGELFF.

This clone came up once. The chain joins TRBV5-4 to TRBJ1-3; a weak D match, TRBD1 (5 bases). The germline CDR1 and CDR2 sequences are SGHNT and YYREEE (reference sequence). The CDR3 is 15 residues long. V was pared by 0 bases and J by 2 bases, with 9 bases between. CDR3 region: CASSLGGHPGNTIYF. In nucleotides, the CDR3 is TGTGCCAGCAGCTTGGGAGGACATCCTGGAAACACCATATATTTT.

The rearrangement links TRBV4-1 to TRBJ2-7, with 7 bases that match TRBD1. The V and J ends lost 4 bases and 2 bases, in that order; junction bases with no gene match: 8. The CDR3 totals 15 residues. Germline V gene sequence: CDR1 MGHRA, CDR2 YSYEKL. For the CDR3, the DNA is TGCGCCAGCAGCCTCACTTGGGACAGAACCTACGAGCAGTACTTC. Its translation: CASSLTWDRTYEQYF.